Below are 21 T cell receptor beta chains sequenced from a single sample in a study of T cell repertoires in cytomegalovirus infection. Each CDR3 protein gets one entry after TCRdb re-called the reads with MiXCR. This table holds over 250,000 distinct CDR3 sequences, around 20% found once. These receptors' targets are unknown. This specimen was cultured PBMCs, taken from culture after CMV antigen stimulation. The receptors were sampled from a human donor in good health (CMV status not recorded). Some clones in this sample may be carry-over from other donors' samples.

This clonotype was recorded a few times. The rearrangement links TRBV20-1 to TRBJ2-1; D is uncertain. The CDR3 is 16 amino acids. Germline V gives CDR1 DFQATT, CDR2 SNEGSKA (reference sequence). V lost 3 bases, J lost 0 bases, and 15 bases lay in between. The CDR3 loop reads CSASSILGSSYNEQFF. The CDR3 nucleotides read TGCAGTGCTAGCTCAATCTTGGGCAGCTCCTACAATGAGCAGTTCTTC.

The gene calls are TRBV7-3 and TRBJ2-2; possibly TRBD1 or TRBD2 for D (5 bases each). CDR3 length equals 12 residues. Trimming removed 8 bases from V and 2 bases from J, with 6 bases in between. In germline, CDR1 is SGHTA, CDR2 FQGTGA. CDR3 residues: CASGGNTGELFF. The CDR3 nucleotides are TGTGCCAGCGGGGGTAACACCGGGGAGCTGTTTTTT.

The J gene is TRBJ2-1, the V gene TRBV7-8, with 10 positions matching TRBD2. The length of the CDR3 is 16 residues. Losses at the gene ends were 5 bases for V and 8 bases for J; bases not matched to a gene: 12. Germline V gives CDR1 SGHVS, CDR2 FQNEAQ. The DNA of the CDR3 is TGTGCCAGCAGCCCCCTAGCGGGAGTACTGGCCGATGAGCAGTTCTTC. Its translation: CASSPLAGVLADEQFF. Filled out from reference TRBV7-8 and TRBJ2-1, the complete variable domain reads GAGVSQSPRYKVAKRGQDVALRCDPISGHVSLFWYQQALGQGPEFLTYFQNEAQLDKSGLPSDRFFAERPEGSVSTLKIQRTQQEDSAVYLCASSPLAGVLADEQFFGPGTRLTVL.

This clonotype was counted only a few times. The gene calls are TRBV7-2 and TRBJ1-2; D uncertain. V was pared by 3 bases and J by 4 bases, with 9 bases between. CDR3 length: 13 amino acids. The germline gives CDR1 SGHTA, CDR2 FQGNSA. The CDR3 reads CASSFGRRYGYTF. Written as DNA, the CDR3 is TGTGCCAGCAGCTTCGGACGTCGCTATGGCTACACCTTC.

The chain couples TRBV19 to TRBJ2-3; TRBD1 or TRBD2 may be the D gene (5 bases each). The V gene lost 5 bases and the J gene lost 2 bases, with 14 bases spanning the gap. CDR3 length equals 15 residues. CDR1 LNHDA and CDR2 SQIVND come from the germline V gene (reference sequence). CDR3 sequence (DNA): TGTGCCAGTAGTGCCCTCGCCGGGACCACAGATACGCAGTATTTT. Amino acids: CASSALAGTTDTQYF.

The table lists this clonotype with a few counts. The rearrangement joins TRBV7-6 to TRBJ2-7; possibly TRBD1 for D (6 bases). The length of the CDR3 is 15 residues. The germline V and J ends were trimmed by 5 bases and 1 base, with 15 bases remaining between them. CDR1 is SGHVS, CDR2 FNYEAQ, per germline. CDR3 sequence (DNA): TGTGCCAGCAGCCAGCTTTTGGACAGTTCCTACGAGCAGTACTTC. It yields the protein CASSQLLDSSYEQYF.

The chain uses TRBV4-1 and TRBJ1-1; 7 bases agree with TRBD1. CDR3 length equals 14 residues. Germline assignment: CDR1 MGHRA and CDR2 YSYEKL. V lost 5 bases, J lost 4 bases, and 7 bases stayed unmatched. In DNA, the CDR3 is TGCGCCAGCAGCGAGGTTTCAGGGGGCACTGAAGCTTTCTTT. Translated, it gives CASSEVSGGTEAFF.

This clonotype was found many times. The V gene is TRBV25-1, the J gene TRBJ2-3, with no clear D. The CDR3 has 12 residues. The V gene lost 5 bases and the J gene lost 2 bases, with 5 bases spanning the gap. Per the germline V gene, CDR1 is MGHDK and CDR2 is SYGVNS. DNA of the CDR3: TGTGCCAGCAGTCCCGACACAGATACGCAGTATTTT. It yields the protein CASSPDTDTQYF. Variable domain in full (rest from reference TRBV25-1 and TRBJ2-3): EADIYQTPRYLVIGTGKKITLECSQTMGHDKMYWYQQDPGMELHLIHYSYGVNSTEKGDLSSESTVSRIRTEHFPLTLESARPSHTSQYLCASSPDTDTQYFGPGTRLTVL.

The chain recombines TRBV30 with TRBJ1-6; D is unclear. This CDR3 region has 15 residues. Germline-derived CDR1 and CDR2 are GTSNPN and SVGIG (reference sequence). V was clipped by 0 bases and J by 3 bases, with 9 bases between them. The CDR3 reads CAWSVAPNYNSPLHF. CDR3 nucleotides: TGTGCCTGGAGTGTCGCTCCGAACTATAATTCACCCCTCCACTTT.

At least ten counts were recorded for this clonotype. CDR3 loop: CASSLISGAPRGEAFF. As DNA, the CDR3 is TGTGCCAGCAGTTTAATTTCAGGGGCCCCTCGAGGTGAAGCTTTCTTT. J is TRBJ1-1 and V is TRBV12-3 or TRBV12-4; maybe TRBD1 (6 bases). The CDR3 runs 16 residues. The V gene lost 2 bases and the J gene lost 7 bases, with 20 bases spanning the gap.

This clonotype was observed at least ten times. The chain recombines TRBV7-2 with TRBJ1-1; 9 bases agree with TRBD1. Unmatched junction bases numbered 5, after V lost 5 bases and J lost 4 bases. Germline V lookup: CDR1 SGHTA, CDR2 FQGNSA. The CDR3 contains 14 residues. CDR3: CASSPQQGATEAFF. The CDR3 region has the DNA TGTGCCAGCAGCCCACAACAGGGGGCCACTGAAGCTTTCTTT.

The chain combines TRBV18 with TRBJ2-5, with D hard to call. The germline CDR1 and CDR2 sequences are KGHSH and LQKENI. The CDR3 is made up of 13 amino acids. V shed 5 bases and J shed 3 bases, with 10 bases lying between them. This CDR3 is CASSLNWEETQYF. CDR3 in DNA: TGTGCCAGCTCATTAAATTGGGAAGAGACCCAGTACTTC.

This clonotype has at least ten counts. The chain is built from TRBV7-2 and TRBJ2-2; no firm D call. This CDR3 has 14 residues. Germline CDR1 reads SGHTA; CDR2 reads FQGNSA. V lost 1 base and J 4 bases, leaving 7 bases between the germline ends. The CDR3 sequence: CASSLVPGTGELFF. DNA of the CDR3: TGTGCCAGCAGCTTAGTCCCCGGCACCGGGGAGCTGTTTTTT.

This clonotype was observed a few times. This sequence joins TRBV25-1 and TRBJ2-1, with D perhaps matching TRBD1 or TRBD2 (5 bases each). The CDR3 has 16 residues. The V end was cut by 3 bases, the J end by 0 bases, with 12 bases between. Germline-derived CDR1 and CDR2 are MGHDK and SYGVNS. The CDR3 DNA is TGTGCCAGCAGTGAGGACGGGACGGGCTCCTACAATGAGCAGTTCTTC. This encodes CASSEDGTGSYNEQFF. The variable domain in full, with the rest retrieved from reference TRBV25-1 and TRBJ2-1, is EADIYQTPRYLVIGTGKKITLECSQTMGHDKMYWYQQDPGMELHLIHYSYGVNSTEKGDLSSESTVSRIRTEHFPLTLESARPSHTSQYLCASSEDGTGSYNEQFFGPGTRLTVL.

The J gene is TRBJ1-2, the V gene TRBV5-1; no definite D call. Trimming cost V 3 bases and J 8 bases, with 14 bases left between them. This CDR3 is built from 13 residues. Germline CDR1 SGHRS, CDR2 YFSETQ. CDR3 coding DNA: TGCGCCAGCAGCTCCGGGAGACCTACAGGCTACACCTTC. Protein sequence: CASSSGRPTGYTF.

This clonotype was observed a few times. The J gene is TRBJ1-5, the V gene TRBV19; D ambiguous. Germline-derived CDR1 and CDR2 are LNHDA and SQIVND (reference sequence). The CDR3 is 12 residues long. With 5 bases removed from V and 5 bases from J, the gap between germline ends came to 7 bases. CDR3 sequence: CASSEQDQPQHF. Written as DNA, the CDR3 is TGTGCCAGTAGTGAGCAGGATCAGCCCCAGCATTTT.

This clonotype was observed many times. The rearrangement links TRBV7-2 to TRBJ1-5; D gene ambiguous. Trimming cost V 0 bases and J 0 bases, with 9 bases left between them. The length of the CDR3 is 16 residues. Looked up from germline, CDR1 is SGHTA and CDR2 is FQGNSA. Here the CDR3 reads CASSLASVLSNQPQHF. The CDR3 coding sequence is TGTGCCAGCAGCTTAGCGTCGGTACTTAGCAATCAGCCCCAGCATTTT.

The table lists this clonotype with many counts. The V gene is TRBV12-3 or TRBV12-4, the J gene TRBJ2-5; D gene uncertain. The CDR3 runs to 15 residues. V lost 6 bases and J 1 base, leaving 15 bases between the germline ends. The CDR3 DNA is TGTGCCAGCAGGCCAATGGGGTTTTCCCAAGAGACCCAGTACTTC. Its protein product is CASRPMGFSQETQYF.

This clonotype has more than one count but fewer than ten. V is TRBV19 and J is TRBJ2-1; the D is unclear. This CDR3 contains 14 residues. Germline V gene data show CDR1 as LNHDA and CDR2 as SQIVND (reference sequence). Trimming stripped 2 bases from V and 9 bases from J, with 14 bases between. The CDR3 DNA reads as TGTGCCAGTAGTATATCCACCAATCGTGGTGAGCAGTTCTTC. It yields the protein CASSISTNRGEQFF.

The chain is built from TRBV10-3 and TRBJ1-2, with D tentatively TRBD1 (5 bases). The CDR3 covers 14 residues. Trimming left V 6 bases short and J 4 bases short, with 15 bases between. The germline V gene encodes CDR1 ENHRY and CDR2 SYGVKD. The CDR3 sequence: CAIRVEGSGYGYTF. The CDR3 DNA reads as TGTGCCATCAGGGTGGAGGGGAGTGGCTATGGCTACACCTTC.

This clonotype was counted a few times. The chain uses TRBV4-1 and TRBJ2-3; D is unresolved. The CDR3 loop spans 15 amino acids. Germline CDR1 reads MGHRA; CDR2 reads YSYEKL. V dropped 0 bases and J dropped 0 bases, with 7 bases sitting between them. The CDR3 DNA sequence: TGCGCCAGCAGCCAAGACAGCTCTAGCACAGATACGCAGTATTTT. It yields the protein CASSQDSSSTDTQYF.